This TCR beta chain derives from a study of beta chain features in type 1 diabetes. Study information: Researchers looked at approximately 110,000,000 sorted cells across all samples.

This clone has a handful of counts. Its antigen is not identified. All of the isolated RNA was reverse transcribed, so expressed TCRB transcripts were sequenced. This table comes from immunoSEQ multiplex PCR, and its TCRdb copy is limited to in-frame clones, with some not included. Of about 150,000 clones detected, 10% to 15% appear once; the ten largest clones hold around 1.2%. Study results and caveats: In the patient group, naive, central memory and Treg TCRB repertoires seemed more alike than in the healthy donor group. Shortening that was moderate but significant affected the TCRB CDR3s of Type 1 diabetes patients in all four CD4+ subsets. More deletions and fewer insertions at VDJ junctions were found in patients with type 1 diabetes.

The V end was cut by 5 bases, the J end by 4 bases, with 15 bases between. Germline V CDR1 and CDR2: SGHTA, FQGNSA. This CDR3 is 15 amino acids long. The rearrangement joins TRBV7-2 to TRBJ2-1; D is unresolved. Sequences were obtained from central memory CD4+ T cells from blood. The sequence was obtained from a man aged 18-30 years with type 1 diabetes. The DNA of the CDR3 is TGTGCCAGCAGCGAAGCCAAACGGATGTACAATGAGCAGTTCTTC. Protein: CASSEAKRMYNEQFF.